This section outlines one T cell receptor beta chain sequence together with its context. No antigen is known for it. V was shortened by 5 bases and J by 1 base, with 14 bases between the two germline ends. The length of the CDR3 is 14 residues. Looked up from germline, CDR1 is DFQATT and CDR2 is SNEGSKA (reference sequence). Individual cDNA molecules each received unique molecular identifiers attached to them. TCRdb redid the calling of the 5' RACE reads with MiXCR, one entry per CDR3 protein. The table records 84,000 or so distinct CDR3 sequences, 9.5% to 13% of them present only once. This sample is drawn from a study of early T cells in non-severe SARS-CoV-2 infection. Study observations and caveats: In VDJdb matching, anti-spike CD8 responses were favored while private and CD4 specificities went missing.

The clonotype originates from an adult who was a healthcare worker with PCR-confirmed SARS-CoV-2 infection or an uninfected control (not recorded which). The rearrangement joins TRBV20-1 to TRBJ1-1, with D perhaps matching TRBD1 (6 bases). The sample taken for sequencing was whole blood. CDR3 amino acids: CSALQTGWNTEAFF. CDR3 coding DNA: TGCAGTGCTCTCCAGACAGGTTGGAACACTGAAGCTTTCTTT.